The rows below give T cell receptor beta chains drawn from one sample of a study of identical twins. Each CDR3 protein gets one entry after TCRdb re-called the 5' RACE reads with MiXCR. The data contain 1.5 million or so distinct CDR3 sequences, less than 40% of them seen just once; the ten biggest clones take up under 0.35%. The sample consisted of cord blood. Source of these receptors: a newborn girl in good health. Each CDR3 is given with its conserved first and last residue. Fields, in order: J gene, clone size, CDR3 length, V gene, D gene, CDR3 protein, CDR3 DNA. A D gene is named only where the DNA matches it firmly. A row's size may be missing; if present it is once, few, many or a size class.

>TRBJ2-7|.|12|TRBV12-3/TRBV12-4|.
CASILTVFEQYF
TGTGCCAGCATTTTAACCGTGTTCGAGCAGTACTTC
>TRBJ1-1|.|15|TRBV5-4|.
CASSLGGGFSTEAFF
TGTGCCAGCAGCTTGGGTGGGGGGTTTAGCACTGAAGCTTTCTTT
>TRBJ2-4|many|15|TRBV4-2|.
CASSQDPRAKNIQYF
TGTGCCAGCAGCCAAGACCCCAGGGCCAAAAACATTCAGTACTTC
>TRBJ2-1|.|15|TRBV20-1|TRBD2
CSGNISGTYYNERFF
TGCAGTGGAAATATTAGCGGGACCTACTACAATGAGCGGTTCTTC
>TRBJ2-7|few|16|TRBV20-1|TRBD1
CSARSASGTALYEQYF
TGCAGTGCTAGATCCGCTTCAGGGACAGCGCTCTACGAGCAGTACTTC
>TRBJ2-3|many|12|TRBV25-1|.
CASSGQRDTQYF
TGTGCCAGCAGTGGACAGCGAGATACGCAGTATTTT
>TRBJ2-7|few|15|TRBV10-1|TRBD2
CASSETSGAPYEQYF
TGCGCCAGCAGTGAAACTAGCGGGGCCCCCTACGAGCAGTACTTC
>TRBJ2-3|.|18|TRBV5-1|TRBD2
CASSLKRTSGGPRDTQYF
TGCGCCAGCAGCCTGAAAAGGACTAGCGGGGGGCCTCGGGATACGCAGTATTTT
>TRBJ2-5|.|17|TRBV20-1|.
CSARDDFWLQTQETQYF
TGCAGTGCTAGAGATGATTTTTGGCTCCAAACTCAAGAGACCCAGTACTTC
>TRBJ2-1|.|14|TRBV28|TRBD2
CASSLKRERNEQFF
TGTGCCAGCAGTTTAAAGCGGGAGAGGAATGAGCAGTTCTTC
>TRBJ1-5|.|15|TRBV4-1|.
CASSQGTAPNQPQHF
TGCGCCAGCAGCCAAGGTACGGCACCCAATCAGCCCCAGCATTTT
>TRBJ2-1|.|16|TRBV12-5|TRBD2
CASGLVLRGAQETQFF
TGTGCTAGTGGTTTGGTATTGCGGGGGGCCCAAGAGACCCAGTTCTTC
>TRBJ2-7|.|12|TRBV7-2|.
CASSLLAIEQYF
TGTGCCAGCAGCTTATTGGCGATCGAGCAGTACTTC
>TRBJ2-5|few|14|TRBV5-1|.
CASSLDPWEETQYF
TGCGCCAGCAGCTTGGATCCTTGGGAAGAGACCCAGTACTTC
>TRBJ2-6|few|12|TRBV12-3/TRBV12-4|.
CASDSGANVLTF
TGTGCCAGCGACTCTGGGGCCAACGTCCTGACTTTC
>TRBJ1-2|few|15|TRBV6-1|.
CASSELSTANYGYTF
TGTGCCAGCAGTGAACTGTCCACAGCTAACTATGGCTACACCTTC
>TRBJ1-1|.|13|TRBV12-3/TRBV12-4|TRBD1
CASRSTGGYEAFF
TGTGCCAGCAGATCGACAGGGGGGTATGAAGCTTTCTTT
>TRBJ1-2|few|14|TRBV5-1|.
CASSIRDDYYGYTF
TGCGCCAGCAGCATTCGGGACGATTACTATGGCTACACCTTC
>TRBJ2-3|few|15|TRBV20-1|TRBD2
CSASPSGRVADTQYF
TGCAGTGCTAGTCCTAGCGGGAGGGTGGCAGATACGCAGTATTTT
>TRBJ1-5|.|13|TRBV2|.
CASTGALNQPQHF
TGTGCCAGCACCGGGGCCCTCAATCAGCCCCAGCATTTT
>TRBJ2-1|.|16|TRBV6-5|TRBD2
CASSSPSSGNYNEQFF
TGTGCCAGCAGTTCCCCCTCTAGCGGGAACTACAATGAGCAGTTCTTC
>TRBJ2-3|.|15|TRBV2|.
CASSVNGPGVDTQYF
TGTGCCAGCAGTGTTAACGGACCCGGTGTAGATACGCAGTATTTT